Included here is one TCR beta chain sequence, with context. Its antigen is unknown. The germline gives CDR1 MNHEY, CDR2 SMNVEV (reference sequence). This CDR3 has 14 amino acids. V trimming: 5 bases; J trimming: 7 bases; junction bases outside the gene matches: 7. These data are taken from a study of siplizumab effects on memory and regulatory T cells. General study results and limits: Naive T cell populations appeared to exhibit greater diversity than memory cells and appeared to be major alloresponse contributors. In siplizumab cultures, the suppressive function of proliferating Tregs remained unconfirmed. A minor fraction of alloreactive clones, and no more, mapped to unstimulated subsets.

Here immunoSEQ multiplex PCR was the method, and the copy in TCRdb shows in-frame clones only, minus some. The sample lists 100,000 or so clones; around 92% were seen once. The source is a human donor in good health. Some clones in this sample may be carry-over from other donors' samples. The chain is built from TRBV27 and TRBJ2-1, with 8 bases aligning to TRBD1. Specimen: CD4+ T cells sorted from blood. The CDR3 is CASSRTDRGNEQFF. Here the CDR3 DNA reads TGTGCCAGCAGTCGAACCGACAGGGGAAATGAGCAGTTCTTC.